The present T cell receptor beta chain was sequenced within a study of T cell responses to AZD1222 COVID-19 vaccine. Repertoires were generated with immunoSEQ multiplex PCR, while TCRdb's copy carries only in-frame clones and drops some. The data show about 75,000 clones, more than 70% seen once. V was trimmed by 3 bases and J by 0 bases, leaving 10 bases between them. The CDR3 contains 15 residues. Germline CDR1 is SGHKS and CDR2 is YYEKEE (reference sequence). As regards this clone: Its antigen is unknown.

Study-wide points: Clonal diversity was possibly underestimated, and the donors were mostly white British, with more females. Spike-wide coverage was observed for vaccine-associated CD4 TCRs, with dominant responses at 160-218 and 743-854. When two AZD1222 doses had been given, Spike-specific TCR breadth and depth rose.

This chain joins TRBV5-5 and TRBJ1-3; D remains ambiguous. The clonotype comes from an adult who received the MenACWY meningococcal vaccine as a control. The source was peripheral blood, collected 28 days after the second dose of the MenACWY control vaccine. CDR3: CASSSEMYSGNTIYF. The CDR3 nucleotides are TGTGCCAGCAGCTCCGAGATGTACTCTGGAAACACCATATATTTT.